A single sample gave rise to the 19 T cell receptor beta chains below, sequenced in a study of cytotoxic CD8 clonotypes in ibrutinib-treated CLL. The table came from immunoSEQ multiplex PCR; TCRdb's copy has only in-frame clones and leaves some out. The repertoire holds some 130,000 clones, with 80% to 90% as singletons. Here the sequenced sample was PBMCs, taken after 24 months of ibrutinib treatment. These receptors were obtained from a human donor with chronic lymphocytic leukemia.

The rearrangement links TRBV28 to TRBJ1-5; 7 bases are a match to TRBD1. Germline assignment: CDR1 MDHEN and CDR2 SYDVKM. The CDR3 length is 14 residues. V gave up 5 bases and J gave up 5 bases; unmatched junction bases: 6. CDR3 region: CASSPTGVYQPQHF. Here the CDR3 DNA reads TGTGCCAGCAGTCCCACAGGGGTGTATCAGCCCCAGCATTTT.

This sequence joins TRBV7-2 and TRBJ1-1, with D perhaps matching TRBD1 (5 bases). V dropped 5 bases and J dropped 0 bases, with 10 bases sitting between them. This CDR3 is built from 14 residues. Germline values: CDR1 SGHTA, CDR2 FQGNSA. CDR3 nucleotide sequence: TGTGCCAGCAGCCTCCCGACAGTGAACACTGAAGCTTTCTTT. Translated, it gives CASSLPTVNTEAFF. The variable domain in full, completed from reference TRBV7-2 and TRBJ1-1, reads GAGVSQSPSNKVTEKGKDVELRCDPISGHTALYWYRQSLGQGLEFLIYFQGNSAPDKSGLPSDRFSAERTGGSVSTLTIQRTQQEDSAVYLCASSLPTVNTEAFFGQGTRLTVV.

The chain uses TRBV5-4 and TRBJ2-3, with no clear D. V was cut by 4 bases and J by 2 bases, with 17 bases left in between. Germline V gives CDR1 SGHNT, CDR2 YYREEE (reference sequence). The CDR3 sequence is 16 residues long. The CDR3 region is CASSPELGTTTDTQYF. CDR3 nucleotides: TGTGCCAGCAGCCCCGAGCTAGGCACCACCACAGATACGCAGTATTTT.

The genes are TRBV7-2 and TRBJ1-1; 9 nucleotides agree with TRBD1. The germline V gene has CDR1 SGHTA and CDR2 FQGNSA. The CDR3 runs to 14 residues. With 3 bases clipped from V and 5 bases from J, the junction kept 4 bases outside the gene matches. This chain's CDR3 is CASSFDRGRTEAFF. The CDR3 nucleotides are TGTGCCAGCAGCTTCGACAGGGGGAGGACTGAAGCTTTCTTT.

The chain combines TRBV28 with TRBJ2-3; 9 positions match TRBD1. The germline gives CDR1 MDHEN, CDR2 SYDVKM. The CDR3 spans 15 residues. The V and J ends lost 5 bases and 1 base, in that order; junction bases with no gene match: 4. Written as DNA, the CDR3 is TGTGCCAGCAGTCCCGGGACAGGGCGCACAGATACGCAGTATTTT. Its protein is CASSPGTGRTDTQYF.

The rearrangement links TRBV9 to TRBJ2-5, with D possibly matching TRBD2 (6 bases). The CDR3 contains 15 residues. Germline lookup yields CDR1 SGDLS and CDR2 YYNGEE. Trimming shortened V by 0 bases and J by 1 base, and 10 bases separated the two germline ends. The CDR3 DNA is TGTGCCAGCAGCGTAGCCGGGAGTGCCCAAGAGACCCAGTACTTC. Its protein product is CASSVAGSAQETQYF.

J is TRBJ2-5 and V is TRBV29-1; D remains unclear. Trimming removed 8 bases from V and 2 bases from J, with 12 bases in between. CDR3 length: 12 residues. Per germline, CDR1 SQVTM and CDR2 ANQGSEA. The DNA of the CDR3 is TGCAGCTCCCGGAAGTCTCAAGAGACCCAGTACTTC. Encoded protein: CSSRKSQETQYF.

This clone appeared a single time. This sequence joins TRBV28 and TRBJ1-2; 8 bases fit TRBD1. The CDR3 loop spans 16 amino acids. CDR1 MDHEN and CDR2 SYDVKM come from the germline V gene. J gave up 4 bases and V 3 bases, and 10 bases lay outside the gene matches. CDR3 amino acids: CASSLGAGGYGYGYTF. The CDR3 nucleotides are TGTGCCAGCAGTTTGGGGGCAGGGGGCTATGGCTATGGCTACACCTTC.

This clone was observed a few times. The V gene is TRBV28, the J gene TRBJ1-6; tentatively, D is TRBD1 (6 bases). The CDR3 extends over 14 amino acids. Germline V CDR1 and CDR2: MDHEN, SYDVKM. Trimming took off 4 bases at V and 7 bases at J, with 11 bases between the two ends. Written as DNA, the CDR3 is TGTGCCAGCAGTTCCCCAGGGGAAAATTCACCCCTCCACTTT. Its protein product is CASSSPGENSPLHF.

The V and J genes are TRBV27 and TRBJ2-3; 10 bases are shared with TRBD2. The CDR3 extends over 17 amino acids. Germline assignment: CDR1 MNHEY and CDR2 SMNVEV (reference sequence). V lost 0 bases to trimming and J lost 4 bases; unmatched junction nucleotides: 7. This CDR3 is CASSLSIPTSGPDTQYF. The CDR3 nucleotides read TGTGCCAGCAGTTTATCGATCCCGACTAGCGGGCCAGATACGCAGTATTTT.

The gene calls are TRBV10-3 and TRBJ2-2, with TRBD2 as a possible D gene (6 bases). CDR3 length: 12 residues. Looked up from germline, CDR1 is ENHRY and CDR2 is SYGVKD. The germline V and J ends were trimmed by 6 bases and 6 bases, with 8 bases remaining between them. The CDR3 spells CAISRGSGELFF. In DNA form, the CDR3 reads TGTGCCATCAGCCGGGGGTCCGGGGAGCTGTTTTTT.

The rearrangement uses TRBV29-1 and TRBJ2-7; TRBD1 aligns across 7 bases. CDR3 length: 14 residues. J lost 4 bases, V lost 7 bases, and 13 bases had no gene match. Per the germline V gene, CDR1 is SQVTM and CDR2 is ANQGSEA. The CDR3 loop reads CSAQSRQGGYEQYF. The CDR3 DNA sequence: TGCAGCGCCCAGTCCCGACAGGGTGGATACGAGCAGTACTTC.

The V and J genes are TRBV5-6 and TRBJ1-3; a weak D match, TRBD1 (6 bases). Germline lookup yields CDR1 SGHDT and CDR2 YYEEEE. The CDR3 totals 15 residues. The ends were cut back, 4 bases at V and 0 bases at J, with 11 bases in the middle. CDR3 nucleotides: TGTGCCAGCAGCGACTGGACAGTCTCTGGAAACACCATATATTTT. It yields the protein CASSDWTVSGNTIYF.

V gene TRBV28 combines with J gene TRBJ1-3, with D possibly matching TRBD1 (5 bases). The V end was cut by 8 bases, the J end by 2 bases, with 10 bases between. Germline V gene lookup returns CDR1 MDHEN and CDR2 SYDVKM. This CDR3 is built from 13 residues. The CDR3 DNA sequence: TGTGCCAGCCTCGGGGCCCCTGGAAACACCATATATTTT. Encoded protein: CASLGAPGNTIYF.

The chain couples TRBV5-1 to TRBJ2-7; 10 bases align to TRBD1. The germline V gene has CDR1 SGHRS and CDR2 YFSETQ. V lost 4 bases to trimming and J lost 3 bases; unmatched junction nucleotides: 10. This CDR3 contains 16 residues. Here the CDR3 DNA reads TGCGCCAGCAGCCCCCCTTCCGGGACAGGGGACTACGAGCAGTACTTC. Protein: CASSPPSGTGDYEQYF.

The chain carries TRBV4-3 and TRBJ2-7; the D gene is possibly TRBD2 (6 bases). This CDR3 is built from 13 residues. The V gene's germline CDR1 is LGHNA and CDR2 YSLEER. V gave up 0 bases and J gave up 6 bases, with 9 bases separating them. The CDR3 loop reads CASSQEPGGEQYF. CDR3 bases: TGCGCCAGCAGCCAAGAGCCCGGGGGCGAGCAGTACTTC.

This clone was detected only once. This chain joins TRBV7-2 and TRBJ2-6, with D hard to call. CDR1 and CDR2 from the germline V gene are SGHTA and FQGNSA. CDR3 length: 14 residues. V was clipped by 6 bases and J by 0 bases, with 6 bases between them. The CDR3 DNA reads as TGTGCCAGCAGGGAATCCTCTGGGGCCAACGTCCTGACTTTC. This encodes CASRESSGANVLTF.

The J gene is TRBJ2-3, the V gene TRBV19, with D perhaps matching TRBD2 (6 bases). V lost 6 bases, J lost 2 bases, and 12 bases lay in between. The V gene's germline CDR1 is LNHDA and CDR2 SQIVND (reference sequence). The CDR3 is made up of 14 amino acids. CDR3 DNA: TGTGCCAGTAGGAATATAGCGGCCACAGATACGCAGTATTTT. It translates to CASRNIAATDTQYF.

This chain joins TRBV11-2 and TRBJ2-7, with 8 nucleotides matching TRBD1. The length of the CDR3 is 15 residues. Germline V gene lookup returns CDR1 SGHAT and CDR2 FQNNGV. J gave up 4 bases and V 0 bases, and 5 bases lay outside the gene matches. Written as DNA, the CDR3 is TGTGCCAGCAGCTTAGAGCCAGGGGGCGGATACGAGCAGTACTTC. This translates into CASSLEPGGGYEQYF.